This TCR beta chain was captured in a study of Ad26.COV2.S vaccination and SARS-CoV-2 variants. Points from the study as a whole: Non-spike TCR breadth was similar in vaccine and placebo recipients. After vaccination, substantial breadth of spike-specific CD8+ and CD4+ responses was reported. In TCR breadth and depth analyses, total T cell responses may have been underestimated. Higher spike-specific TCR breadth was found in vaccine recipients than in placebo recipients.

A remark on this clone: What it binds is unknown.

Germline V gives CDR1 MNHEY, CDR2 SMNVEV (reference sequence). CDR3 length: 16 residues. Trimming cost V 5 bases and J 6 bases, with 22 bases left between them. This table comes from immunoSEQ multiplex PCR, and its TCRdb copy is limited to in-frame clones, with some not included. The sample records more than 150,000 clones, 70% to 90% being singletons. The chain employs TRBV27 and TRBJ2-5; D is perhaps TRBD2 (7 bases). This sequence originates from a human donor who had recovered from COVID-19. The material sequenced was peripheral blood, taken after recovery from COVID-19. CDR3 DNA: TGTGCCAGCAGTCTCATCATGGGCGGGGGCCATAAGACCCAGTACTTC. It encodes CASSLIMGGGHKTQYF.